This TCR beta chain was sequenced for a study of preoperative IRX-2 immunotherapy in early breast cancer. The CDR3 sequence is 18 residues long. Between the trimmed V and J ends, which lost 1 base and 4 bases, there was a span of 20 bases. Per the germline V gene, CDR1 is SNHLY and CDR2 is FYNNEI. Some clones are missing from TCRdb's copy, which holds only in-frame ones; the method was immunoSEQ multiplex PCR. This sample has about 43,000 clones; approximately 94% occur once, and the top ten carry 1.6%. Treatment given: preoperative locoregional IRX-2 cytokine immunotherapy. Patients received preoperative, locoregional IRX-2 cytokine immunotherapy in a phase Ib study.

This chain uses TRBV2 with TRBJ2-1; possibly TRBD2 for D (5 bases). The source material was tumor tissue, sampled after IRX-2 immunotherapy. This receptor was taken from a human donor with breast cancer. The CDR3 reads CASSEENAGYLIYNEQFF. For the CDR3, the DNA is TGTGCCAGCAGTGAAGAAAATGCGGGCTACCTTATTTACAATGAGCAGTTCTTC.